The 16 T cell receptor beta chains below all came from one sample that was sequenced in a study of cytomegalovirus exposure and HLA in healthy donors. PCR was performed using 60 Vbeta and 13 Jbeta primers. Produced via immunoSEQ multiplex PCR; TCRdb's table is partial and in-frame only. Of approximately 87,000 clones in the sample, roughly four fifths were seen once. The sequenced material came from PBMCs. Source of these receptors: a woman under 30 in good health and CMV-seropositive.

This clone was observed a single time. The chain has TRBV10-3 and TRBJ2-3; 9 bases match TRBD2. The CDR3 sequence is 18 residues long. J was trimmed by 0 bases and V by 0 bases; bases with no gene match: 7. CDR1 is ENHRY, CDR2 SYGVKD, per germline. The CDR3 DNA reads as TGTGCCATCAGTGAGTCGTTCTCTAGCGGGGCTAGCACAGATACGCAGTATTTT. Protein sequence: CAISESFSSGASTDTQYF.

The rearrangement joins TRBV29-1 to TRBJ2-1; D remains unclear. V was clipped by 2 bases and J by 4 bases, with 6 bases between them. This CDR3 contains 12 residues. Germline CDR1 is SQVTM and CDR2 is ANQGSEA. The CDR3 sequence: CSVELGYNEQFF. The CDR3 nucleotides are TGCAGCGTTGAACTCGGGTACAATGAGCAGTTCTTC.

CDR3 loop: CASKQRDRGFHEQYF. The CDR3, as DNA: TGTGCCAGCAAGCAACGGGACAGGGGTTTCCACGAGCAGTACTTC. This chain uses TRBV28 with TRBJ2-7; 10 bases fit TRBD1. This CDR3 spans 15 amino acids. J lost 5 bases, V lost 7 bases, and 11 bases had no gene match. Per germline, CDR1 MDHEN and CDR2 SYDVKM.

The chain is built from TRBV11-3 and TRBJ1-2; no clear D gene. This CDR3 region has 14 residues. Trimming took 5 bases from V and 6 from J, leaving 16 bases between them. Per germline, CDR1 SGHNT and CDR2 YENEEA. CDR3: CASSLGRRDHGYTF. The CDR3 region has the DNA TGTGCCAGCAGCCTAGGGAGGCGAGATCATGGCTACACCTTC.

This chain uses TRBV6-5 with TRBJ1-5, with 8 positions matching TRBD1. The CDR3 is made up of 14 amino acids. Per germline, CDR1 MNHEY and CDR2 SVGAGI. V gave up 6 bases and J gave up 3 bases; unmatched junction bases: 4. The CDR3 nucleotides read TGTGCCAGCAGCCAGGACAGGGTCAATCAGCCCCAGCATTTT. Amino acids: CASSQDRVNQPQHF.

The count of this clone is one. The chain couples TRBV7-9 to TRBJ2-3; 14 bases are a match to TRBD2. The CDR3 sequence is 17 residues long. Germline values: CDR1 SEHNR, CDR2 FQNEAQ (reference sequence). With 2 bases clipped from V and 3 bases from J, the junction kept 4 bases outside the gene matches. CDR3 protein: CASSLPGLAGVTDTQYF. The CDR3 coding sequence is TGTGCCAGCAGCTTACCGGGACTAGCGGGGGTAACAGATACGCAGTATTTT.

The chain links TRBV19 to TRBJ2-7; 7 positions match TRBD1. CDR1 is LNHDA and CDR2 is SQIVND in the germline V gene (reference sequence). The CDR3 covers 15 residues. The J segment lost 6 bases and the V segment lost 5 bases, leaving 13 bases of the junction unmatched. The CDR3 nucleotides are TGTGCCAGTAGTGTACTTACAGAGGGGGCCCTCGAGCAGTACTTC. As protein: CASSVLTEGALEQYF.

Here the CDR3 reads CASSQGEGGNEQFF. For the CDR3, the DNA is TGTGCCAGCAGCCAAGGGGAGGGGGGCAATGAGCAGTTCTTC. The rearrangement uses TRBV4-2 and TRBJ2-1; the D gene is possibly TRBD2 (7 bases). This CDR3 is built from 14 residues. V lost 1 base to trimming and J lost 6 bases, with 10 bases between them. Per germline, CDR1 LGHNA and CDR2 YNFKEQ.

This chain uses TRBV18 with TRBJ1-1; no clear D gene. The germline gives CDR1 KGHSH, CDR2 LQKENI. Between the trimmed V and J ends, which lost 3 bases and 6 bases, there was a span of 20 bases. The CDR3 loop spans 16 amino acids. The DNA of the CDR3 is TGTGCCAGCTCACCGTTCATGGCAGGTCAGACCTCTGAAGCTTTCTTT. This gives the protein CASSPFMAGQTSEAFF.

The CDR3: CASSLMATSGLNNEQFF. In nucleotides, the CDR3 is TGTGCCAGCAGCTTAATGGCTACTAGCGGGCTGAACAATGAGCAGTTCTTC. The rearrangement joins TRBV7-3 to TRBJ2-1; 9 positions match TRBD2. Germline CDR1 and CDR2: SGHTA and FQGTGA. V gave up 1 base and J gave up 5 bases; unmatched junction bases: 9. This CDR3 comprises 17 residues.

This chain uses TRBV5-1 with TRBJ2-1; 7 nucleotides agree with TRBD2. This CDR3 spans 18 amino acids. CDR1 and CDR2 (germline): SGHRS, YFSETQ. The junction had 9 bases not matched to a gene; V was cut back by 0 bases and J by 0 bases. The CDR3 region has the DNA TGCGCCAGCAGCTTGGTCGCGGGGGAGAAAAGCTCCTACAATGAGCAGTTCTTC. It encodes CASSLVAGEKSSYNEQFF.

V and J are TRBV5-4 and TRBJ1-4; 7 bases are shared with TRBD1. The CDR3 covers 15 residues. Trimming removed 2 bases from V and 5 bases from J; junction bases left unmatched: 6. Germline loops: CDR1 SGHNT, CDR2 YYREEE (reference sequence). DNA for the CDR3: TGTGCCAGCAGCTTACAGACAGGGCGGAATGAAAAACTGTTTTTT. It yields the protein CASSLQTGRNEKLFF. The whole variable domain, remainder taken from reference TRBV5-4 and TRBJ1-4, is ETGVTQSPTHLIKTRGQQVTLRCSSQSGHNTVSWYQQALGQGPQFIFQYYREEENGRGNFPPRFSGLQFPNYSSELNVNALELDDSALYLCASSLQTGRNEKLFFGSGTQLSVL.

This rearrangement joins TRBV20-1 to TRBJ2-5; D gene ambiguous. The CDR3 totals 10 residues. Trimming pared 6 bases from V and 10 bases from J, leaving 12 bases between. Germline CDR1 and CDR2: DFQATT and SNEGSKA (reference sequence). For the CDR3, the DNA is TGCAGTGCCCTCTATAGTTTCCAGTACTTC. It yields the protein CSALYSFQYF.

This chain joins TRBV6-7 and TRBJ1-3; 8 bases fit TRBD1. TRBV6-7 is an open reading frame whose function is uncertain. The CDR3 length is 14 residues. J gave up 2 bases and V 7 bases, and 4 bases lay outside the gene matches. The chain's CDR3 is CASIDRGAGNTIYF. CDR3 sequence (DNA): TGTGCCAGCATCGACAGGGGCGCTGGAAACACCATATATTTT.

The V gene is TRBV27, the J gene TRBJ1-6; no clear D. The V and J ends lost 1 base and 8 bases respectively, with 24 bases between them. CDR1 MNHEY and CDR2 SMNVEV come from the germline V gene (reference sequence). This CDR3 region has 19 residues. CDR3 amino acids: CASSLFSIATSTNDSPLHF. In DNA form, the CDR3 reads TGTGCCAGCAGTTTATTTAGTATTGCGACATCGACGAATGATTCACCCCTCCACTTT.

DNA of the CDR3: TGTGCCAGCAGCCAAGATGCGCTCGTAAGTGGGACCCAGTACTTC. Protein: CASSQDALVSGTQYF. The chain couples TRBV4-2 to TRBJ2-5, with D uncertain. V was shortened by 0 bases and J by 7 bases, with 15 bases between the two germline ends. Per germline, CDR1 LGHNA and CDR2 YNFKEQ. This CDR3 has 15 residues.